This T cell receptor beta chain stems from a study of cytomegalovirus exposure and HLA in healthy donors. Study conclusions and caveats: In vitro checks showed that three CMV-associated chains really do target CMV antigens. A later analysis revealed that TCR association rates differed between HLA loci, peaking at DRB1 and bottoming out at HLA-C.

13 Jbeta primers and 60 Vbeta primers were used for the PCR. TCRdb keeps only in-frame clones here, not all; method: immunoSEQ multiplex PCR. The sample holds 100,000 to 150,000 clones; around three quarters are singletons and the top ten take 1.2%. There are a few counts of this clone. The antigen is not known. This clonotype was sampled from a female donor in good health and CMV-seronegative. The sample taken for sequencing was PBMCs.

CDR3 residues: CATRDTVNTGELFF. The CDR3 coding sequence is TGTGCCACCCGGGACACCGTGAACACCGGGGAGCTGTTTTTT. The chain recombines TRBV2 with TRBJ2-2; a possible D gene is TRBD1 (6 bases). V shed 10 bases and J shed 1 base, with 13 bases lying between them. In germline, CDR1 is SNHLY, CDR2 FYNNEI. The CDR3 spans 14 residues.